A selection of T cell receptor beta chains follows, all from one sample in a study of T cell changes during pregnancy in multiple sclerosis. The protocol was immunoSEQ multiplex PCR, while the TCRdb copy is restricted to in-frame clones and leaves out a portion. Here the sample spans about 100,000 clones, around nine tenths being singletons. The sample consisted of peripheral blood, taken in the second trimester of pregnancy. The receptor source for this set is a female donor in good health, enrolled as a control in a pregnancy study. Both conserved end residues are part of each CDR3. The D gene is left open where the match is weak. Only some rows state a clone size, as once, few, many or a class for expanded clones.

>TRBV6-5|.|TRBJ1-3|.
CAPEAGDTIYF
TGTGCCCCGGAGGCTGGGGACACCATATATTTT
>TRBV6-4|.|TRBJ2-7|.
CASSDSGGGMPGKSSYEQYF
TGTGCCAGCAGTGACTCGGGGGGAGGCATGCCGGGAAAGAGCTCCTACGAGCAGTACTTC
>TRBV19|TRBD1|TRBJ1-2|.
CASIQTGTGYSNYGYTF
TGTGCCAGTATTCAAACCGGGACAGGCTACTCTAACTATGGCTACACCTTC
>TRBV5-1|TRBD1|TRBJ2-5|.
CASSWDRPAQETQYF
TGCGCCAGCAGCTGGGACAGGCCGGCTCAAGAGACCCAGTACTTC
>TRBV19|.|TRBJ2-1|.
CASQGGGGSYNEQFF
TGTGCCAGTCAAGGGGGGGGAGGGTCCTACAATGAGCAGTTCTTC
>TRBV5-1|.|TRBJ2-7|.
CASSVGNGEQYF
TGCGCCAGTTCTGTGGGCAACGGAGAGCAGTACTTC
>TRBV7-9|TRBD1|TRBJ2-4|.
CASSPVTGSNIQYF
TGTGCCAGCAGCCCAGTGACAGGGTCAAACATTCAGTACTTC
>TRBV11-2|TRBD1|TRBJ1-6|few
CASSPGQHNSPLHF
TGTGCCAGCAGCCCGGGACAGCATAATTCACCCCTCCACTTT
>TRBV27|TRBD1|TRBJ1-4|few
CASSLNRGNEKLFF
TGTGCCAGCAGTTTAAACAGGGGAAATGAAAAACTGTTTTTT
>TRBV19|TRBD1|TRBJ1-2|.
CAIKTGTGGNYGYTF
TGTGCCATCAAAACCGGGACAGGGGGTAACTATGGCTACACCTTC
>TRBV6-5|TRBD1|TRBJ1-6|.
CASSWGQANSPLHF
TGTGCCAGCAGTTGGGGACAGGCCAATTCACCCCTCCACTTT
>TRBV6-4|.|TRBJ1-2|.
CASSPSGANYGYTF
TGTGCCAGCAGTCCGTCGGGAGCTAACTATGGCTACACCTTC
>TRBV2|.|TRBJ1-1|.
CANIGGSETEAFF
TGTGCCAACATCGGGGGGTCGGAAACTGAAGCTTTCTTT
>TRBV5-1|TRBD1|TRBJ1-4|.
CASRGTAATNEKLFF
TGCGCCAGCCGAGGGACAGCGGCAACTAATGAAAAACTGTTTTTT
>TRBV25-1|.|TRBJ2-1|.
CASTAGAFYNEQFF
TGTGCCAGCACTGCGGGGGCCTTCTACAATGAGCAGTTCTTC
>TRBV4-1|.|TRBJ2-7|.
CASSHWGASGRAPLEQYF
TGCGCCAGCAGCCATTGGGGCGCCTCCGGCAGGGCCCCCTTGGAGCAGTACTTC
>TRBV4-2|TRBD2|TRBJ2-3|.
CASSRGTSGGDTQYF
TGTGCCAGCAGCCGCGGGACTAGCGGGGGAGATACGCAGTATTTT
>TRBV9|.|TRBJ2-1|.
CASSGSLLSSYNEQFF
TGTGCCAGCAGCGGGAGCCTCCTTAGCTCCTACAATGAGCAGTTCTTC
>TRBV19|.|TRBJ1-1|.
CAYPVRRTEAFF
TGTGCGTACCCCGTAAGGAGGACTGAAGCTTTCTTT
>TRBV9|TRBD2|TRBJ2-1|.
CASSVGVAGSGPYNEQFF
TGTGCCAGCAGCGTAGGGGTAGCGGGGAGTGGGCCTTACAATGAGCAGTTCTTC
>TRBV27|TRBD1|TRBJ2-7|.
CASSLSRGQGAVEQYF
TGTGCCAGCAGTTTATCGAGGGGACAGGGGGCAGTCGAGCAGTACTTC
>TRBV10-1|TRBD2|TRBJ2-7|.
CASSESLAGGPGSSYEQYF
TGCGCCAGCAGTGAGTCACTAGCGGGAGGGCCTGGGAGCTCCTACGAGCAGTACTTC
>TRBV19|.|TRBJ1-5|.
CASSIQGSNQPQHF
TGTGCCAGTAGTATTCAGGGGAGCAATCAGCCCCAGCATTTT
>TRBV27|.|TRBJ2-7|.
CASSSFYEQYF
TGTGCCAGCAGTTCGTTCTACGAGCAGTACTTC
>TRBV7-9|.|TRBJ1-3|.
CASTLTGSAGNTIYF
TGTGCCAGCACCTTAACAGGGTCTGCTGGAAACACCATATATTTT
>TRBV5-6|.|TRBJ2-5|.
CASSLALGRTQETQYF
TGTGCCAGCAGCTTGGCGTTGGGCAGAACGCAAGAGACCCAGTACTTC
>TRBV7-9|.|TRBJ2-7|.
CASSRSYEQYF
TGTGCCAGCAGCCGGTCCTACGAGCAGTACTTC
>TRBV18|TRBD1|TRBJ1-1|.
CASSPRQGVGNTEAFF
TGTGCCAGCTCACCACGGCAGGGGGTAGGGAACACTGAAGCTTTCTTT
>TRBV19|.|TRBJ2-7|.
CASSIELSSYEQYF
TGTGCCAGTAGTATTGAACTGTCTTCCTACGAGCAGTACTTC
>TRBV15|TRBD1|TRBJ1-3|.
CATSRARQGRSGNTIYF
TGTGCCACCAGCAGAGCCAGACAGGGGCGCTCTGGAAACACCATATATTTT
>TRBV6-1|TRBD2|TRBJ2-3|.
CASSEWLAGLSTDTQYF
TGTGCCAGCAGTGAATGGCTAGCGGGCCTAAGCACAGATACGCAGTATTTT
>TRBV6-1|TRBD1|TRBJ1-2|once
CASSTTGSNYGYTF
TGTGCCAGCAGTACGACAGGGAGTAACTATGGCTACACCTTC
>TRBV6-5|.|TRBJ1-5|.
CASSPPGGNYQPQHF
TGTGCCAGCAGCCCCCCCGGGGGTAACTATCAGCCCCAGCATTTT
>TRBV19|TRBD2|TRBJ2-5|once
CASSLGEGLRVETQYF
TGTGCCAGTAGCCTAGGGGAGGGCCTCCGGGTGGAGACCCAGTACTTC
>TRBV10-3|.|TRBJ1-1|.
CAISDFNTEAFF
TGTGCCATCAGTGACTTTAACACTGAAGCTTTCTTT
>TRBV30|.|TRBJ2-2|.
CAWSVRDTGELFF
TGTGCCTGGAGTGTACGCGACACCGGGGAGCTGTTTTTT
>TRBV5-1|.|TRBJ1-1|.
CASSLAWDWRGTEAFF
TGCGCCAGCAGCTTGGCGTGGGACTGGAGGGGCACTGAAGCTTTCTTT
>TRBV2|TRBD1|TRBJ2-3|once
CATPGDRGTDTQYF
TGTGCCACTCCAGGGGACAGAGGCACAGATACGCAGTATTTT
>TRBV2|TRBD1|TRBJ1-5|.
CASSELGQFNQPQHF
TGTGCCAGCAGTGAATTGGGACAGTTCAATCAGCCCCAGCATTTT
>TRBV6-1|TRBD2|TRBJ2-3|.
CASRTSGFTADTQYF
TGTGCCAGCAGGACTAGCGGGTTCACGGCTGATACGCAGTATTTT
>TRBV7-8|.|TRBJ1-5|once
CASGYGTLYFDQPQHF
TGTGCCAGCGGGTACGGGACACTTTACTTCGATCAGCCCCAGCATTTT
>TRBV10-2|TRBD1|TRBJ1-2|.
CASRLSGDRRNGYTF
TGCGCCAGCAGGCTTTCAGGGGACAGAAGAAATGGCTACACCTTC
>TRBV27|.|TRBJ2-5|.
CASIFGETQYF
TGTGCCAGCATTTTCGGAGAGACCCAGTACTTC
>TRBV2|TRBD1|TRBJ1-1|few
CASSLRGGQAEAFF
TGTGCCAGCAGCCTAAGGGGGGGACAGGCTGAAGCTTTCTTT
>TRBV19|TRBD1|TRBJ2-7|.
CASSFGQGAPYEQYF
TGTGCCAGTAGTTTCGGACAGGGGGCCCCCTACGAGCAGTACTTC
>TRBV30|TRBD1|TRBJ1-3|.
CAWKFRGSVSGNTIYF
TGTGCCTGGAAATTCAGGGGGTCCGTCTCTGGAAACACCATATATTTT
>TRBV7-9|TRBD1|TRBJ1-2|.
CASSRTGGGYGYTF
TGTGCCAGCAGCCGTACAGGGGGTGGCTATGGCTACACCTTC
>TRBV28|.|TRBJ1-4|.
CASRGVATNEKLFF
TGTGCCAGCAGAGGGGTAGCAACTAATGAAAAACTGTTTTTT
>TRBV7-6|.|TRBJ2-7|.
CASSLGTATYEQYF
TGTGCCAGCAGCTTAGGGACTGCCACGTACGAGCAGTACTTC
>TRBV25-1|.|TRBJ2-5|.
CASSESGTGAMVSQYF
TGTGCCAGCAGTGAATCTGGTACAGGAGCGATGGTGAGCCAGTACTTC